The 30 T cell receptor beta chains listed next were all sequenced from one sample in a study of cytomegalovirus exposure and HLA in healthy donors. A multiplex PCR was run with 60 Vbeta primers and 13 Jbeta primers. Profiled with immunoSEQ multiplex PCR; TCRdb holds only in-frame clones, not every one. The sample comprises 150,000 to 200,000 clones, 77% of which are singletons, and approximately 1.8% rests with the top ten. The source material was PBMCs. The receptors were sampled from a woman aged 25 to 39 in good health and CMV-seronegative.

The chain couples TRBV2 to TRBJ2-5; TRBD1 aligns across 7 bases. Germline V gene sequence: CDR1 SNHLY, CDR2 FYNNEI. The CDR3 is 15 amino acids. The V and J ends lost 8 bases and 3 bases, in that order; junction bases with no gene match: 12. In nucleotides, the CDR3 is TGTGCCAGCGAAACCGCCGGGACAGCCAAAGAGACCCAGTACTTC. This encodes CASETAGTAKETQYF.

The chain joins TRBV7-9 to TRBJ2-7; tentatively, D is TRBD1 (5 bases). The germline CDR1 and CDR2 sequences are SEHNR and FQNEAQ (reference sequence). The CDR3 consists of 17 residues. V was cut by 1 base and J by 3 bases, with 19 bases left in between. The CDR3 protein is CASSLGAGSYSLYEQYF. CDR3 coding DNA: TGTGCCAGCAGCTTAGGCGCAGGGTCCTATAGCCTCTACGAGCAGTACTTC.

This clone was seen once. The rearrangement links TRBV10-1 to TRBJ1-1, with 10 bases matching TRBD1. Germline V gives CDR1 WNHNN, CDR2 SYGVQD (reference sequence). Trimming cost V 4 bases and J 1 base; bases outside gene matches: 0. This CDR3 is 14 amino acids long. The CDR3 DNA follows: TGCGCCAGCAGTGGGGACAGGGGGAACACTGAAGCTTTCTTT. Translating it yields CASSGDRGNTEAFF.

This clone was seen more than once but under ten times. The rearrangement uses TRBV6-5 and TRBJ1-5; TRBD1 matches at 10 bases. The CDR3 is made up of 15 amino acids. V was pared by 5 bases and J by 7 bases, with 8 bases of the junction left unmatched. The germline gives CDR1 MNHEY, CDR2 SVGAGI. CDR3 protein: CASSPGTGAWQPQHF. CDR3 bases: TGTGCCAGCAGTCCAGGGACAGGGGCATGGCAGCCCCAGCATTTT.

This sequence joins TRBV4-2 and TRBJ2-5; TRBD2 is a possible D gene (6 bases). This CDR3 region has 19 residues. The germline V and J ends were trimmed by 1 base and 1 base, with 22 bases remaining between them. The germline CDR1 and CDR2 sequences are LGHNA and YNFKEQ. The DNA for the CDR3 is TGTGCCAGCAGCCAAGGGGGGGATCTAGTGCGAACTATCCAAGAGACCCAGTACTTC. Translation gives CASSQGGDLVRTIQETQYF.

V is TRBV5-6 and J is TRBJ1-1; no clear D gene. The CDR3 is made up of 14 amino acids. V was clipped by 5 bases and J by 0 bases, with 11 bases between them. From germline, CDR1 is SGHDT and CDR2 YYEEEE. Written as DNA, the CDR3 is TGTGCCAGCAGATCCCTGGAGGTGAACACTGAAGCTTTCTTT. It is translated as CASRSLEVNTEAFF. Complete variable domain (other parts from reference TRBV5-6 and TRBJ1-1): DAGVTQSPTHLIKTRGQQVTLRCSPKSGHDTVSWYQQALGQGPQFIFQYYEEEERQRGNFPDRFSGHQFPNYSSELNVNALLLGDSALYLCASRSLEVNTEAFFGQGTRLTVV.

The CDR3 sequence: CASSPPGEGYTF. The CDR3 DNA sequence: TGCGCCAGCAGCCCTCCGGGAGAGGGCTACACCTTC. The chain has TRBV5-1 and TRBJ1-2; D ambiguous. Trimming stripped 4 bases from V and 8 bases from J, with 12 bases between. Germline V gives CDR1 SGHRS, CDR2 YFSETQ. The CDR3 length is 12 residues.

This clone has only a few counts. V usage is TRBV5-4 and J usage is TRBJ2-5, with a possible D match to TRBD2 (5 bases). The CDR3 totals 14 residues. V lost 0 bases and J 0 bases, leaving 6 bases between the germline ends. CDR1 SGHNT and CDR2 YYREEE come from the germline V gene (reference sequence). The CDR3: CASSLGTYQETQYF. The CDR3 coding sequence is TGTGCCAGCAGCTTGGGGACTTACCAAGAGACCCAGTACTTC.

V and J are TRBV11-2 and TRBJ2-1; no reliable D call. The CDR3 has 12 residues. V shed 5 bases and J shed 9 bases, with 11 bases lying between them. The germline gives CDR1 SGHAT, CDR2 FQNNGV. The CDR3 spells CASSPYSGEQFF. CDR3 DNA sequence: TGTGCCAGCAGCCCCTACTCCGGTGAGCAGTTCTTC.

The chain couples TRBV4-3 to TRBJ2-4; 12 bases are a match to TRBD2. The length of the CDR3 is 21 residues. With V trimmed by 0 bases and J by 0 bases, 12 bases remained unmatched. Germline V gene sequence: CDR1 LGHNA, CDR2 YSLEER. CDR3 DNA: TGCGCCAGCAGCCAAGATACCCCGCGACTAGCGGGAGCCCTAGCCAAAAACATTCAGTACTTC. Protein product: CASSQDTPRLAGALAKNIQYF.

V and J are TRBV28 and TRBJ2-3; D call uncertain. In germline, CDR1 is MDHEN, CDR2 SYDVKM. V lost 4 bases and J 2 bases, leaving 4 bases between the germline ends. The CDR3 length is 12 residues. The CDR3 nucleotides are TGTGCCAGCAGTTCCAACACAGATACGCAGTATTTT. The encoded protein is CASSSNTDTQYF.

V gene TRBV23-1 combines with J gene TRBJ1-2, with TRBD1 as a possible D gene (6 bases). TRBV23-1 is designated an ORF whose function remains uncertain. The CDR3 covers 19 residues. The V gene lost 5 bases and the J gene lost 7 bases, with 32 bases spanning the gap. CDR3 nucleotide sequence: TGCGCCAGCAGTAAACTTCGGGGACATGCCAAGATCCCCCTACCTGGCTACACCTTC. Translation gives CASSKLRGHAKIPLPGYTF.

The chain couples TRBV11-2 to TRBJ1-1; possibly TRBD1 for D (5 bases). Germline V gene lookup returns CDR1 SGHAT and CDR2 FQNNGV. The CDR3 sequence is 16 residues long. With 1 base removed from V and 1 base from J, the gap between germline ends came to 13 bases. CDR3: CASSLVSLGGNTEAFF. The CDR3 nucleotides are TGTGCCAGCAGCTTAGTGTCGCTCGGGGGGAACACTGAAGCTTTCTTT.

The chain joins TRBV5-1 to TRBJ1-2; D is undetermined. Germline CDR1 SGHRS, CDR2 YFSETQ. There are 12 residues in the CDR3. V lost 4 bases to trimming and J lost 2 bases, with 6 bases between them. The CDR3 is CASSGGNYGYTF. Here the CDR3 DNA reads TGCGCCAGCAGCGGCGGGAACTATGGCTACACCTTC.

The rearrangement uses TRBV29-1 and TRBJ2-1; 10 nucleotides agree with TRBD2. The V segment lost 5 bases and the J segment 1 base; nucleotides outside the gene matches: 8. In germline, CDR1 is SQVTM, CDR2 ANQGSEA. CDR3 length: 16 residues. This chain's CDR3 is CSVQGLAEKSYNEQFF. Here the CDR3 DNA reads TGCAGCGTTCAAGGACTAGCGGAGAAATCCTACAATGAGCAGTTCTTC.

The chain recombines TRBV5-4 with TRBJ2-1, with 7 bases identical to TRBD2. The V segment lost 1 base and the J segment 9 bases; nucleotides outside the gene matches: 7. This CDR3 spans 14 amino acids. Germline lookup yields CDR1 SGHNT and CDR2 YYREEE (reference sequence). DNA of the CDR3: TGTGCCAGCAGCTTGTCTGCCGGGAGGACTGAGCAGTTCTTC. The encoded protein is CASSLSAGRTEQFF.

In this sample, this clone turned up once. The V and J genes are TRBV29-1 and TRBJ2-2; D may be TRBD2 (6 bases). The CDR3 is made up of 14 amino acids. The V end was cut by 7 bases, the J end by 1 base, with 13 bases between. CDR1 is SQVTM, CDR2 ANQGSEA, per germline. CDR3 DNA: TGCAGCGGAGCAGCGGGTGGGAACACCGGGGAGCTGTTTTTT. It is translated as CSGAAGGNTGELFF.

The rearrangement joins TRBV7-6 to TRBJ2-5; perhaps TRBD2 as D (6 bases). Germline assignment: CDR1 SGHVS and CDR2 FNYEAQ. The CDR3 contains 16 residues. Trimming shortened V by 5 bases and J by 6 bases, and 22 bases separated the two germline ends. The CDR3 DNA reads TGTGCCAGCAGCCCAAGGGAGGCCACCGGATTCCAGACCCAGTACTTC. Protein: CASSPREATGFQTQYF.

This clone was detected only once. The chain uses TRBV7-3 and TRBJ2-1; 13 bases are shared with TRBD2. Trimming removed 2 bases from V and 6 bases from J; junction bases left unmatched: 4. CDR1 and CDR2 (germline): SGHTA, FQGTGA. CDR3 length: 16 residues. The CDR3 DNA reads TGTGCCAGCAGCTTACAGGGACTAGCGGGGCTCAATGAGCAGTTCTTC. Amino acids: CASSLQGLAGLNEQFF.

V is TRBV15 and J is TRBJ1-5; D is perhaps TRBD1 (6 bases). Germline V gene data show CDR1 as LNHNV and CDR2 as YYDKDF (reference sequence). V lost 5 bases, J lost 9 bases, and 20 bases lay in between. The CDR3 contains 15 residues. The CDR3 DNA follows: TGTGCCACCAGCGAAGACAGGACCATATTGGGGCCCCAGCATTTT. It yields the protein CATSEDRTILGPQHF.

The V call is TRBV6-5, the J call TRBJ2-5, with a tentative D call TRBD2 (5 bases). Germline V lookup: CDR1 MNHEY, CDR2 SVGAGI. The CDR3 totals 14 residues. The V end lost 2 bases, the J end lost 5 bases, and 12 bases lay between the germline ends. The CDR3 DNA reads as TGTGCCAGCAGTTACGACGCGGGCGGGGAGACCCAGTACTTC. Residues: CASSYDAGGETQYF.

The chain couples TRBV5-1 to TRBJ2-5; 9 positions agree with TRBD2. In germline, CDR1 is SGHRS, CDR2 YFSETQ. This CDR3 is built from 17 residues. Unmatched junction bases numbered 6, after V lost 0 bases and J lost 0 bases. CDR3 coding DNA: TGCGCCAGCAGCTTGGTAGCGGGAGTGGGGAACCAAGAGACCCAGTACTTC. Its protein product is CASSLVAGVGNQETQYF.

The rearrangement joins TRBV5-1 to TRBJ1-2; D may be TRBD1 (6 bases). This CDR3 contains 18 residues. V gave up 3 bases and J gave up 2 bases, with 23 bases separating them. The germline V gene encodes CDR1 SGHRS and CDR2 YFSETQ. The CDR3 sequence is CASSSGPGDMPTNYGYTF. The DNA of the CDR3 is TGCGCCAGCAGCTCTGGGCCAGGGGATATGCCGACAAACTATGGCTACACCTTC. The variable domain in full, completed from reference TRBV5-1 and TRBJ1-2, reads KAGVTQTPRYLIKTRGQQVTLSCSPISGHRSVSWYQQTPGQGLQFLFEYFSETQRNKGNFPGRFSGRQFSNSRSEMNVSTLELGDSALYLCASSSGPGDMPTNYGYTFGSGTRLTVV.

This clone showed up just a few times. The chain employs TRBV7-6 and TRBJ2-1, with 8 positions matching TRBD2. In germline, CDR1 is SGHVS, CDR2 FNYEAQ. There are 19 residues in the CDR3. V lost 5 bases and J lost 0; bases outside the gene matches: 15. The CDR3 DNA is TGTGCCAGCAGCATCACGGGGATTAGCGGGATTAGCTCCTACAATGAGCAGTTCTTC. As protein: CASSITGISGISSYNEQFF.

The genes are TRBV28 and TRBJ2-7; D possibly corresponds to TRBD2 (6 bases). V lost 1 base to trimming and J lost 6 bases, with 13 bases between them. Germline V CDR1 and CDR2: MDHEN, SYDVKM. The CDR3 consists of 14 residues. The CDR3 sequence: CASSLYAGSAEQYF. CDR3 nucleotide sequence: TGTGCCAGCAGTTTATATGCCGGGAGCGCCGAGCAGTACTTC. Full variable domain (remainder filled in from reference TRBV28 and TRBJ2-7): DVKVTQSSRYLVKRTGEKVFLECVQDMDHENMFWYRQDPGLGLRLIYFSYDVKMKEKGDIPEGYSVSREKKERFSLILESASTNQTSMYLCASSLYAGSAEQYFGPGTRLTVT.

This clone was counted between two and nine times. The chain has TRBV5-1 and TRBJ2-7, with D possibly being TRBD1 (5 bases). In germline, CDR1 is SGHRS, CDR2 YFSETQ. The CDR3 runs to 12 residues. V was shortened by 4 bases and J by 0 bases, with 5 bases between the two germline ends. This CDR3 is CASSDSSYEQYF. The CDR3 nucleotides read TGCGCCAGCAGCGACAGCTCCTACGAGCAGTACTTC.

The V gene is TRBV4-3, the J gene TRBJ2-1, with 10 bases matching TRBD2. The CDR3 spans 17 residues. Per the germline V gene, CDR1 is LGHNA and CDR2 is YSLEER. Trimming took 1 base from V and 6 from J; bases not matched to a gene: 9. CDR3: CASSQVPLAGGGNEQFF. The CDR3 region has the DNA TGCGCCAGCAGCCAAGTCCCATTAGCGGGAGGTGGCAATGAGCAGTTCTTC.

The rearrangement uses TRBV5-4 and TRBJ2-1; the match to TRBD2 covers 9 bases. V dropped 4 bases and J dropped 3; count of bases not matched to a gene: 5. Germline V gene lookup returns CDR1 SGHNT and CDR2 YYREEE (reference sequence). The CDR3 spans 15 residues. The CDR3 DNA sequence: TGTGCCAGCAGCCCAACAGCGGGGGGCTACAATGAGCAGTTCTTC. Its protein product is CASSPTAGGYNEQFF.

The V and J genes are TRBV15 and TRBJ2-7, with TRBD2 matching over 7 bases. With 0 bases clipped from V and 5 bases from J, the junction kept 1 base outside the gene matches. Germline V gives CDR1 LNHNV, CDR2 YYDKDF (reference sequence). This CDR3 is built from 13 residues. CDR3 amino acids: CATSRDAGDEQYF. CDR3 in DNA: TGTGCCACCAGCAGAGATGCGGGGGACGAGCAGTACTTC.

The J gene is TRBJ2-3, the V gene TRBV20-1; D remains ambiguous. CDR3 length equals 11 residues. Germline assignment: CDR1 DFQATT and CDR2 SNEGSKA (reference sequence). Trimming removed 5 bases at V and 6 bases at J, with 9 bases between. The CDR3 sequence: CSALAGDTQYF. The CDR3 nucleotides are TGCAGTGCTCTGGCCGGGGATACGCAGTATTTT.